Listed below are T cell receptor beta chains from one sample, sequenced in a study of monozygotic twins with inflammatory bowel disease. Reprocessing the 5' RACE reads, TCRdb reports a single entry for every CDR3 protein and omits DNA. The data show 330,000 or so distinct CDR3 sequences, and the top ten clones hold around 2%. Sequences were obtained from blood. These receptors all stem from a human donor with ulcerative colitis or Crohn's disease, or a healthy co-twin of an affected twin (not recorded which). CDR3s include the opening cysteine and the closing phenylalanine or tryptophan.

j_call v_call cdr3_aa
TRBJ1-6 TRBV14 CASSQAGGPTFSLHF
TRBJ1-4 TRBV5-1 CASSLDVSGGKLFF
TRBJ2-7 TRBV28 CASSSAGQVISYEQYF
TRBJ2-2 TRBV29-1 CSVEGMRGGVWTPNTGELFF
TRBJ2-7 TRBV3-1 CASSQGLAGSYEQYF
TRBJ1-4 TRBV7-9 CASIHLGGEKLFF
TRBJ2-7 TRBV3-1 CASSQRDRGHEQYF
TRBJ2-5 TRBV5-1 CASSSDNQRWETQYF
TRBJ2-1 TRBV12-3/TRBV12-4 CASSLAPGGREEQFF
TRBJ2-2 TRBV3-1 CASSQDGGLNTGELFF
TRBJ1-1 TRBV5-6 CASSLTGENTEAFF
TRBJ2-7 TRBV5-6 CASSFGQGVGEQYF
TRBJ1-4 TRBV9 CASSADPGHSEKLFF
TRBJ2-7 TRBV2 CASRGLAGVRYEQYF
TRBJ1-2 TRBV20-1 CSASGAVSYGYTF
TRBJ2-7 TRBV10-3 CAISQDRGFFYEQYF
TRBJ1-6 TRBV12-3/TRBV12-4 CASSLYTGTGYSPLHF